This TCR beta chain was identified during a study of early T cells in non-severe SARS-CoV-2 infection. The CDR3 runs 15 residues. The germline V and J ends were trimmed by 3 bases and 8 bases, with 20 bases remaining between them. This clonotype was observed at least ten times. TCRdb fed the 5' RACE reads into MiXCR, producing one record per CDR3 protein. The sample yields 35,000 to 50,000 distinct CDR3 sequences, 4.5% to 7% seen once. The sequence was collected from an adult who was a healthcare worker with PCR-confirmed SARS-CoV-2 infection or an uninfected control (not recorded which). The chain carries TRBV12-3 or TRBV12-4 and TRBJ2-7; D could derive from TRBD1 or TRBD2 (5 bases each). This sample comprised whole blood, obtained at baseline. DNA for the CDR3: TGTGCCAGCAGTTTCTTTATCGGGACGGCCCTGCAGCAGTACTTC. Residues: CASSFFIGTALQQYF.